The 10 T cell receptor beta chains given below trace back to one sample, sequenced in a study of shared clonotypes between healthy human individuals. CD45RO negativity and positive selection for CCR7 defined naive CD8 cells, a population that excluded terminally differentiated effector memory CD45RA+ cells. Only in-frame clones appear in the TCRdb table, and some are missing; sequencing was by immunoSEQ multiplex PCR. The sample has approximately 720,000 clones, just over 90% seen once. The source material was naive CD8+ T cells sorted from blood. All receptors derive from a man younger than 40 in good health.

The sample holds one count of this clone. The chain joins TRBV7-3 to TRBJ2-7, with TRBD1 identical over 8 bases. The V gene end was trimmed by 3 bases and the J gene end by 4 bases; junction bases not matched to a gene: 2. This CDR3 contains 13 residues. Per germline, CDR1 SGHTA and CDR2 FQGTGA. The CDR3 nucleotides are TGTGCCAGCAGCTTCGACAGGGGATACGAGCAGTACTTC. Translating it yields CASSFDRGYEQYF.

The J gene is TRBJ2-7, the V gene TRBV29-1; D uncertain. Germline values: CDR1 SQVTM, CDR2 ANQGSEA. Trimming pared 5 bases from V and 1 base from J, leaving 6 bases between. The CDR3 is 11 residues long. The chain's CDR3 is CSVSRSYEQYF. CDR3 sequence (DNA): TGCAGCGTTAGTCGGTCCTACGAGCAGTACTTC.

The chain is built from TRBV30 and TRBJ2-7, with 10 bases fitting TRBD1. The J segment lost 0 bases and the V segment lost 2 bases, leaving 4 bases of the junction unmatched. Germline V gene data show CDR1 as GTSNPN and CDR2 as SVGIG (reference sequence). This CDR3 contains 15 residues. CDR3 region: CAWSSGQGGSYEQYF. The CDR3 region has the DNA TGTGCCTGGAGTTCAGGACAGGGGGGCTCCTACGAGCAGTACTTC.

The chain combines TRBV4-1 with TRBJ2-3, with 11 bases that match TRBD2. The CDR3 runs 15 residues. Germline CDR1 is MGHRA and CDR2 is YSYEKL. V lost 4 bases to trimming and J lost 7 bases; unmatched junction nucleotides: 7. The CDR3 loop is CASSPRLAGRHTQYF. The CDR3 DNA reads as TGCGCCAGCAGCCCCAGACTAGCGGGACGACATACGCAGTATTTT.

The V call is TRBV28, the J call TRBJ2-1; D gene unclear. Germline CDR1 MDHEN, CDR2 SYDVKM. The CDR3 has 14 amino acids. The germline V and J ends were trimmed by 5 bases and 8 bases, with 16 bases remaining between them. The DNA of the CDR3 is TGTGCCAGCAGTCCCCTCGCGACGGTTGATGAGCAGTTCTTC. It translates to CASSPLATVDEQFF.

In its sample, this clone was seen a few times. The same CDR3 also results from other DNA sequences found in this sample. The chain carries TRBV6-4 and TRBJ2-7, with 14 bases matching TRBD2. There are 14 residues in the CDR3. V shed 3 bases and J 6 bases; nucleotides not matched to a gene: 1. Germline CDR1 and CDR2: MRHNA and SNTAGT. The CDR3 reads CASSDGTSGSEQYF. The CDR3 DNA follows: TGTGCCAGCAGTGATGGGACTAGCGGGAGCGAGCAGTACTTC.

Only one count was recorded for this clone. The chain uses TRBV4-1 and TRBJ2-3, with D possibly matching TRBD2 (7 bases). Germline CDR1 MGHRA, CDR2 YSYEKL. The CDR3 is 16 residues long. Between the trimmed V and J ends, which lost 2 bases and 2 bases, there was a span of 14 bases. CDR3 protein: CASSQRGGGPTDTQYF. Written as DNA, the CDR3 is TGCGCCAGCAGCCAAAGGGGAGGGGGGCCCACAGATACGCAGTATTTT.

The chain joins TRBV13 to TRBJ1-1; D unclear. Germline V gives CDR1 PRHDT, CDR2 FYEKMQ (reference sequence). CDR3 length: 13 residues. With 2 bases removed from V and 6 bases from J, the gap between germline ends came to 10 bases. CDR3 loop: CASSLLIGSEAFF. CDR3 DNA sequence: TGTGCCAGCAGCTTACTCATAGGCTCTGAAGCTTTCTTT.

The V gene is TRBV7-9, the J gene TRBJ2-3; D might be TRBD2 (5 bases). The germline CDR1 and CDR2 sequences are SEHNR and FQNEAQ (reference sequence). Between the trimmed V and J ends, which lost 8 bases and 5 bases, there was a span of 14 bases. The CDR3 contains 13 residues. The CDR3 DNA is TGTGCCAGCTTACCCCGGGGTGTAGATACGCAGTATTTT. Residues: CASLPRGVDTQYF.

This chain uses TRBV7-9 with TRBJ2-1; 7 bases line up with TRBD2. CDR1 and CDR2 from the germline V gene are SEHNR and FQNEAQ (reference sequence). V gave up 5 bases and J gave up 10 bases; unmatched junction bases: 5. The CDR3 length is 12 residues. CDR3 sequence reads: CASSPLGGEQFF. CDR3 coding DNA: TGTGCCAGCAGCCCCCTGGGAGGGGAGCAGTTCTTC.